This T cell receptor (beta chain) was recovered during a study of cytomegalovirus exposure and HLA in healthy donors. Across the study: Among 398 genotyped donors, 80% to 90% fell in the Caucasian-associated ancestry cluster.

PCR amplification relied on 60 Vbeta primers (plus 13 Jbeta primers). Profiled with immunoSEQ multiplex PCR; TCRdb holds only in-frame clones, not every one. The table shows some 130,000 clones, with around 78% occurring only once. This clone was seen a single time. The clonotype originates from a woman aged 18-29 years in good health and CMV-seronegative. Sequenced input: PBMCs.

In DNA form, the CDR3 reads TGTGCCAGTAGTATCGGAACAGGGGGAGTACAGGGCTACACCTTC. This codes for CASSIGTGGVQGYTF. This rearrangement joins TRBV19 to TRBJ1-2; 8 nucleotides agree with TRBD1. Trimming removed 3 bases from V and 8 bases from J; junction bases left unmatched: 11. CDR1 and CDR2 (germline): LNHDA, SQIVND (reference sequence). CDR3 length equals 15 residues.